These 31 T cell receptor beta chains were all obtained from the same sample, sequenced in a study of cytotoxic CD8 clonotypes in ibrutinib-treated CLL. This table comes from immunoSEQ multiplex PCR, and its TCRdb copy is limited to in-frame clones, with some not included. The sample lists tens of thousands of clones, approximately 57% occurring once. The specimen was PBMCs, collected after 12 months of ibrutinib treatment. The origin of the receptors is a human donor with chronic lymphocytic leukemia.

CDR3 sequence: CASSSGTSGYNEQFF. DNA of the CDR3: TGCGCCAGCAGTTCCGGGACTAGCGGTTACAATGAGCAGTTCTTC. The V call is TRBV5-1, the J call TRBJ2-1, with 11 bases identical to TRBD2. In germline, CDR1 is SGHRS, CDR2 YFSETQ. Losses at the gene ends were 5 bases for V and 4 bases for J; bases not matched to a gene: 5. CDR3 size: 15 residues.

V is TRBV5-8 and J is TRBJ2-2; TRBD1 matches at 7 bases. J was trimmed by 1 base and V by 5 bases; bases with no gene match: 2. CDR1 SGHTS and CDR2 YDEGEE come from the germline V gene. The CDR3 runs 14 residues. The CDR3 loop is CASSRTGNTGELFF. CDR3 sequence (DNA): TGTGCCAGCAGTCGGACAGGGAACACCGGGGAGCTGTTTTTT.

J is TRBJ1-2 and V is TRBV6-1, with a tentative D call TRBD1 (6 bases). The V end was cut by 7 bases, the J end by 4 bases, with 16 bases between. The CDR3 sequence is 14 residues long. In germline, CDR1 is MNHNS, CDR2 SASEGT. The CDR3 nucleotides are TGTGCCAGCATAATGGGGGGGGCCGGCTATGGCTACACCTTC. Translated: CASIMGGAGYGYTF.

The V and J genes are TRBV19 and TRBJ1-3; unclear D gene. Trimming shortened V by 6 bases and J by 4 bases, and 1 base separated the two germline ends. Germline lookup yields CDR1 LNHDA and CDR2 SQIVND (reference sequence). CDR3 length: 10 amino acids. The DNA for the CDR3 is TGTGCCAGTAGGGGAAACACCATATATTTT. Amino acids: CASRGNTIYF.

The chain links TRBV21-1 to TRBJ2-6; the table's D call of TRBD1 was not tested on the DNA. TRBV21-1 is a pseudogene. This CDR3 has 19 residues. CDR3: CASSKARRDRLSGANVLTF. The CDR3 DNA reads TGTGCCAGCAGCAAAGCTAGACGGGACAGACTATCTGGGGCCAACGTCCTGACTTTC.

Only one count was recorded for this clone. The gene calls are TRBV7-2 and TRBJ2-2; maybe TRBD2 (6 bases). V shed 5 bases and J shed 2 bases, with 15 bases lying between them. Per germline, CDR1 SGHTA and CDR2 FQGNSA. CDR3 size: 16 residues. The CDR3 here is CASSLEASVNTGELFF. The CDR3 nucleotides are TGTGCCAGCAGCCTTGAGGCTAGCGTAAACACCGGGGAGCTGTTTTTT.

This clone has only one observation. The rearrangement uses TRBV7-6 and TRBJ2-2; the D is unclear. V was trimmed by 4 bases and J by 4 bases, leaving 10 bases between them. Per the germline V gene, CDR1 is SGHVS and CDR2 is FNYEAQ. This CDR3 is built from 14 residues. CDR3 loop: CASSYDPVTGELFF. Here the CDR3 DNA reads TGTGCCAGCAGCTACGACCCGGTCACCGGGGAGCTGTTTTTT.

This clone was detected only a few times. At one end the junction does not follow the germline gene, possibly because of a read error. V and J are TRBV11-3 and TRBJ2-1; 11 positions agree with TRBD2. The CDR3 has 14 amino acids. Germline CDR1 reads SGHNT; CDR2 reads YENEEA. CDR3 nucleotide sequence: TGTGCCAGCAGCTCGGGACTAGCGGTGAATGAACAGTTCTTC. The encoded protein is CASSSGLAVNEQFF.

V and J are TRBV6-5 and TRBJ2-5; D is unclear. V lost 5 bases and J lost 7, with 11 bases in between. Per the germline V gene, CDR1 is MNHEY and CDR2 is SVGAGI. CDR3 length equals 12 residues. CDR3 sequence reads: CASSVTSGTQYF. DNA of the CDR3: TGTGCCAGCAGTGTGACCTCGGGGACCCAGTACTTC.

The CDR3, as DNA: TGTGCCAGCAGCCTAGGGAGGGGTCTTAATGAAAAACTGTTTTTT. Amino acid sequence: CASSLGRGLNEKLFF. This rearrangement joins TRBV2 to TRBJ1-4, with D possibly TRBD1 on 5 matching bases. CDR3 length equals 15 residues. V lost 6 bases to trimming and J lost 4 bases, with 15 bases between them. Germline V CDR1 and CDR2: SNHLY, FYNNEI.

The chain uses TRBV19 and TRBJ2-3; TRBD1 or TRBD2 may be the D gene (5 bases each). The CDR3 sequence is 17 residues long. Per the germline V gene, CDR1 is LNHDA and CDR2 is SQIVND (reference sequence). V gave up 1 base and J gave up 8 bases, with 22 bases separating them. The CDR3 DNA reads as TGTGCCAGTAGTATAGGCCGCACGGGACCTCCGCGTGCTACGCAGTATTTT. It translates to CASSIGRTGPPRATQYF.

The chain is built from TRBV6-5 and TRBJ1-1; D uncertain. Trimming shortened V by 1 base and J by 4 bases, and 7 bases separated the two germline ends. The CDR3 runs 13 residues. Germline V gene lookup returns CDR1 MNHEY and CDR2 SVGAGI. The CDR3 coding sequence is TGTGCCAGCAGTTACTGGGAGAGCACTGAAGCTTTCTTT. Translated: CASSYWESTEAFF.

This clone showed up just a few times. V is TRBV2 and J is TRBJ2-2, with D maybe TRBD1 (6 bases). V shed 7 bases and J shed 3 bases, with 12 bases lying between them. This CDR3 has 14 residues. Per the germline V gene, CDR1 is SNHLY and CDR2 is FYNNEI. The CDR3 protein is CASTRDTYTGELFF. CDR3 nucleotide sequence: TGTGCCAGCACCCGGGACACCTACACCGGGGAGCTGTTTTTT.

The chain recombines TRBV5-1 with TRBJ1-2, with D possibly matching TRBD1 (5 bases). V lost 4 bases to trimming and J lost 4 bases, with 17 bases between them. Germline CDR1 is SGHRS and CDR2 is YFSETQ. CDR3 length: 15 residues. CDR3 DNA sequence: TGCGCCAGCAGCGTAATATCTACAGGCCTCTATGGCTACACCTTC. It specifies CASSVISTGLYGYTF.

At least ten counts were recorded for this clone. The V gene is TRBV18, the J gene TRBJ1-5, with D perhaps matching TRBD1 (5 bases). In germline, CDR1 is KGHSH, CDR2 LQKENI. The CDR3 has 12 amino acids. Trimming stripped 6 bases from V and 8 bases from J, with 11 bases between. CDR3 sequence reads: CASSGTAEPQHF. The CDR3 region has the DNA TGTGCCAGCTCTGGGACGGCGGAGCCCCAGCATTTT.

The rearrangement links TRBV14 to TRBJ1-1; a possible D gene is TRBD1 (6 bases). Looked up from germline, CDR1 is SGHDN and CDR2 is FVKESK. Trimming shortened V by 1 base and J by 4 bases, and 16 bases separated the two germline ends. This CDR3 is 16 amino acids long. The CDR3 DNA sequence: TGTGCCAGCAGCCAAGCATTACAGGGTCATGGCACTGAAGCTTTCTTT. It codes for CASSQALQGHGTEAFF.

The rearrangement joins TRBV6-6 to TRBJ2-1; tentative D call: TRBD1 (5 bases). Germline V gene data show CDR1 as MNHNY and CDR2 as SVGAGI (reference sequence). The CDR3 totals 13 residues. Trimming cost V 2 bases and J 9 bases, with 11 bases left between them. The DNA of the CDR3 is TGTGCCAGCAGTTACGCCCTAGGGGTTGAGCAGTTCTTC. Its translation: CASSYALGVEQFF.

This rearrangement joins TRBV9 to TRBJ2-3, with 7 bases aligning to TRBD1. Trimming took 4 bases from V and 2 from J; bases not matched to a gene: 7. Germline V gene sequence: CDR1 SGDLS, CDR2 YYNGEE. The CDR3 totals 15 residues. CDR3 sequence: CASSSRQGVTDTQYF. CDR3 DNA sequence: TGTGCCAGCAGCTCGAGACAGGGTGTCACAGATACGCAGTATTTT.

This clone was found once. V usage is TRBV7-4 and J usage is TRBJ2-3; 7 positions match TRBD2. The CDR3 contains 15 residues. CDR1 and CDR2 (germline): SGHVT, SQSDAQ. The V and J ends lost 3 bases and 4 bases, in that order; junction bases with no gene match: 7. CDR3 sequence (DNA): TGTGCCAGCAGCTTCAAAGCGGGATCAGCAGATACGCAGTATTTT. Its translation: CASSFKAGSADTQYF.

This chain links TRBV10-2 with TRBJ2-1; 8 positions agree with TRBD2. The CDR3 totals 14 residues. J was trimmed by 6 bases and V by 6 bases; bases with no gene match: 7. Germline CDR1 WSHSY, CDR2 SAAADI. CDR3 bases: TGCGCCAGCAGCCTTAGCGGGATACTCAATGAGCAGTTCTTC. This codes for CASSLSGILNEQFF.

The V and J genes are TRBV7-9 and TRBJ2-4, with a weak D call TRBD1 (6 bases). CDR1 is SEHNR and CDR2 is FQNEAQ in the germline V gene (reference sequence). This CDR3 contains 18 residues. V shed 1 base and J shed 3 bases, with 19 bases lying between them. The CDR3 region is CASSLDRSQDSYKNIQYF. CDR3 nucleotide sequence: TGTGCCAGCAGCTTAGATCGAAGCCAGGACAGCTACAAAAACATTCAGTACTTC.

CDR3 sequence: CASSSDGGRVYGYTF. In DNA form, the CDR3 reads TGCGCCAGCAGCTCCGACGGGGGGAGAGTCTATGGCTACACCTTC. This chain connects TRBV5-1 to TRBJ1-2, with D maybe TRBD1 (5 bases). Germline values: CDR1 SGHRS, CDR2 YFSETQ. V lost 3 bases and J lost 4, with 16 bases in between. This CDR3 spans 15 amino acids.

The chain recombines TRBV28 with TRBJ1-5; TRBD1 matches 8 bases. CDR3 size: 15 residues. Trimming cost V 4 bases and J 2 bases; bases outside gene matches: 4. Germline CDR1 reads MDHEN; CDR2 reads SYDVKM. The CDR3 sequence: CASSSGQGGNQPQHF. Written as DNA, the CDR3 is TGTGCCAGCAGTTCCGGACAGGGTGGCAATCAGCCCCAGCATTTT.

The chain employs TRBV7-9 and TRBJ1-1; 11 nucleotides line up with TRBD1. V lost 1 base, J lost 4 bases, and 2 bases stayed unmatched. This CDR3 region has 15 residues. Germline values: CDR1 SEHNR, CDR2 FQNEAQ (reference sequence). The CDR3 sequence: CASSLGGTGGTEAFF. DNA of the CDR3: TGTGCCAGCAGCTTAGGTGGGACAGGGGGCACTGAAGCTTTCTTT.

This sequence joins TRBV29-1 and TRBJ2-1; D gene uncertain. This CDR3 has 11 residues. Per germline, CDR1 SQVTM and CDR2 ANQGSEA. V lost 4 bases, J lost 3 bases, and 4 bases lay in between. This chain's CDR3 is CSVVGYNEQFF. Here the CDR3 DNA reads TGCAGCGTTGTCGGCTACAATGAGCAGTTCTTC.

The J gene is TRBJ1-1, the V gene TRBV29-1; TRBD1 aligns across 7 bases. The germline V gene encodes CDR1 SQVTM and CDR2 ANQGSEA. The CDR3 runs to 13 residues. J was trimmed by 4 bases and V by 7 bases; bases with no gene match: 9. This chain's CDR3 is CSGIGAGGTEAFF. The CDR3 DNA reads as TGCAGCGGCATAGGGGCAGGGGGCACTGAAGCTTTCTTT.

This clone was seen at least ten times. This chain links TRBV7-8 with TRBJ2-7; D perhaps matches TRBD2 (5 bases). The CDR3 totals 11 residues. V lost 5 bases and J 12 bases, leaving 14 bases between the germline ends. Germline loops: CDR1 SGHVS, CDR2 FQNEAQ. DNA of the CDR3: TGTGCCAGCAGCCCTCCCCCGGGGTGGTACGTC. Amino acids: CASSPPPGWYV.

This chain uses TRBV7-8 with TRBJ2-7; D possibly corresponds to TRBD2 (6 bases). The CDR3 contains 13 residues. V lost 4 bases, J lost 1 base, and 8 bases lay in between. The V gene's germline CDR1 is SGHVS and CDR2 FQNEAQ. DNA for the CDR3: TGTGCCAGCAGCTACGGGGGATCCTACGAGCAGTACTTC. As protein: CASSYGGSYEQYF.

This clone was seen a few times. The chain combines TRBV5-1 with TRBJ2-3; D is unclear. Trimming removed 1 base from V and 4 bases from J, with 10 bases in between. CDR1 and CDR2 from the germline V gene are SGHRS and YFSETQ. The CDR3 spans 14 residues. CDR3 protein: CASSLSLIADTQYF. The CDR3, as DNA: TGCGCCAGCAGCTTGTCCTTAATAGCAGATACGCAGTATTTT. The full variable domain, completed using reference TRBV5-1 and TRBJ2-3, is KAGVTQTPRYLIKTRGQQVTLSCSPISGHRSVSWYQQTPGQGLQFLFEYFSETQRNKGNFPGRFSGRQFSNSRSEMNVSTLELGDSALYLCASSLSLIADTQYFGPGTRLTVL.

The V gene is TRBV2, the J gene TRBJ2-3; maybe TRBD1 (6 bases). In germline, CDR1 is SNHLY, CDR2 FYNNEI. The CDR3 contains 13 residues. Trimming pared 5 bases from V and 6 bases from J, leaving 12 bases between. CDR3: CASSSGAVDTQYF. In DNA, the CDR3 is TGTGCCAGCAGTTCAGGGGCTGTGGATACGCAGTATTTT.

The V and J genes are TRBV6-1 and TRBJ1-4, with 9 bases matching TRBD1. CDR1 and CDR2 from the germline V gene are MNHNS and SASEGT. Trimming removed 2 bases from V and 7 bases from J; junction bases left unmatched: 5. There are 15 residues in the CDR3. CDR3 protein: CASSETGGLSEKLFF. CDR3 nucleotides: TGTGCCAGCAGTGAAACAGGGGGCCTAAGTGAAAAACTGTTTTTT.